Only a few counts were recorded for the clone carrying this T cell receptor beta chain. MiXCR, run by TCRdb on the 5' RACE reads, gives a single entry per CDR3 protein. The sample yields about 320,000 distinct CDR3 sequences, around an eighth seen once. This record belongs to a study of T cells after yellow fever vaccination. Study-wide context: Fractions of low cell number were prepared using SMART-Seq v4 Ultra Low Input.

Trimming took 4 bases from V and 0 from J, leaving 9 bases between them. The germline gives CDR1 DFQATT, CDR2 SNEGSKA (reference sequence). CDR3 length: 14 residues. The V gene is TRBV20-1, the J gene TRBJ2-2; D might be TRBD1 or TRBD2, each matching 5 bases. The input for sequencing was CD4+ T cells sorted from PBMCs, taken 15 days after the yellow fever booster vaccination. This clonotype was obtained from a young man who received the YFV17D yellow fever vaccine. The CDR3 sequence: CSATGTPNTGELFF. The CDR3, as DNA: TGCAGTGCTACCGGGACCCCGAACACCGGGGAGCTGTTTTTT.